This T cell receptor (beta chain) emerged from a study of CD8 T cells in ankylosing spondylitis. This clonotype was found a few times. The antigen remains undetermined. The ends were cut back, 4 bases at V and 6 bases at J, with 8 bases in the middle. CDR3 length equals 12 residues. Germline values: CDR1 SGHAT, CDR2 FQNNGV. Study-wide results and caveats: Reportedly, significant enrichment of disease-linked clones occurred in matched ankylosing spondylitis synovial fluid. Roughly 8 highly homologous variants formed a TCR beta motif that appeared characteristic of ankylosing spondylitis blood. As for the disease-linked clones, they showed a CD8+ phenotype and occurred at relatively low frequencies in peripheral blood. Earlier literature documents some of the motif variants in reactive arthritis synovial fluid and blood.

TCRdb recomputed calls from the 5' RACE reads with MiXCR, one row per CDR3 protein. This table has roughly 700,000 distinct CDR3 sequences, around 17% appearing once. The sequenced sample consisted of blood, either unsorted or a sorted T cell fraction (not recorded which). This sequence was found in a male donor with ankylosing spondylitis. The V and J genes are TRBV11-2 and TRBJ2-3; no firm D call. This CDR3 is CASSSMTDTQYF. The CDR3 DNA is TGTGCCAGCAGCTCTATGACGGATACGCAGTATTTT.